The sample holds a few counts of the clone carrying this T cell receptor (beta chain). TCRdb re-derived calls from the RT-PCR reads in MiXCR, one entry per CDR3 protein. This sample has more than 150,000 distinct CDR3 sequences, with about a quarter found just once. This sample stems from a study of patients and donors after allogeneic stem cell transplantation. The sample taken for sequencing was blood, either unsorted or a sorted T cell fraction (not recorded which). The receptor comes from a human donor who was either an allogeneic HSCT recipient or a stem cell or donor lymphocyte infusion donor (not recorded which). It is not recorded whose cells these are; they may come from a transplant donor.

CDR3 loop: CASSFGSGNTIYF. DNA for the CDR3: TGCGCCAGCAGCTTTGGGTCCGGAAACACCATATATTTT. The chain couples TRBV5-1 to TRBJ1-3; no clear D. Trimming pared 2 bases from V and 4 bases from J, leaving 7 bases between. This CDR3 is built from 13 residues. CDR1 and CDR2 from the germline V gene are SGHRS and YFSETQ.